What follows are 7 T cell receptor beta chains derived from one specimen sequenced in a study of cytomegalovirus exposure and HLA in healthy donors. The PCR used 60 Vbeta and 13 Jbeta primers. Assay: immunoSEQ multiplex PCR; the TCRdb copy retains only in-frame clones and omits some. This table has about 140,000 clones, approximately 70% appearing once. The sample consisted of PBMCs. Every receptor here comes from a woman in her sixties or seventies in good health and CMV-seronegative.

The CDR3 sequence: CASSLGGRRGEQYF. The CDR3 DNA reads TGTGCCAGTAGTCTGGGCGGGAGAAGGGGCGAGCAGTACTTC. This chain joins TRBV19 and TRBJ2-7; 7 nucleotides agree with TRBD2. Germline assignment: CDR1 LNHDA and CDR2 SQIVND (reference sequence). V lost 5 bases to trimming and J lost 6 bases; unmatched junction nucleotides: 10. The CDR3 contains 14 residues.

The CDR3 region is CASSPRAGVTDTQYF. The CDR3 nucleotides are TGTGCCAGCTCACCACGGGCGGGGGTCACAGATACGCAGTATTTT. The rearrangement uses TRBV18 and TRBJ2-3; TRBD2 aligns across 7 bases. V shed 1 base, J shed 2 bases, and the junction held 3 bases outside the gene matches. This CDR3 region has 15 residues. Germline CDR1 and CDR2: KGHSH and LQKENI.

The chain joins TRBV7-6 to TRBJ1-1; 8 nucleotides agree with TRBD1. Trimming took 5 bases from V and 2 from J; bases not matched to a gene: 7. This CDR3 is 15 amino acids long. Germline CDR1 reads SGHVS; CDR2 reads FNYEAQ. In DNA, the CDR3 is TGTGCCAGCAGCATGGGACAGGCGGGAAACACTGAAGCTTTCTTT. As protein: CASSMGQAGNTEAFF.

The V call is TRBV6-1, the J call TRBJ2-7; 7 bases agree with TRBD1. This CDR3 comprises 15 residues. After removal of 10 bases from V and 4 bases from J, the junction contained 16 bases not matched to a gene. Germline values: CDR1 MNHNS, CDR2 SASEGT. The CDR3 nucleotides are TGTGCCACCAGAGAAACCGGGACAGCACTTTACGAGCAGTACTTC. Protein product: CATRETGTALYEQYF.

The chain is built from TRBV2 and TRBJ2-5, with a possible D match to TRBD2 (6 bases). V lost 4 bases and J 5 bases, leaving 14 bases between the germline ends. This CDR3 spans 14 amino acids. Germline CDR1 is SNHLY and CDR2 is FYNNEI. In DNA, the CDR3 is TGTGCCAGCAGTGTGGAGGGAGGTGGGGAGACCCAGTACTTC. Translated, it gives CASSVEGGGETQYF.

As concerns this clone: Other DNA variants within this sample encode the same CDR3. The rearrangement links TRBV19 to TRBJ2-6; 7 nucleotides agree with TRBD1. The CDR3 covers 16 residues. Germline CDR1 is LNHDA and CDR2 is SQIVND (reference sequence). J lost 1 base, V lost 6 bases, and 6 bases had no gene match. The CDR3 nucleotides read TGTGCCAGTAGCCCGGGACAGCCATCTGGGGCCAACGTCCTGACTTTC. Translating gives CASSPGQPSGANVLTF. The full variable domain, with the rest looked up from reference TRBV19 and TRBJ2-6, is DGGITQSPKYLFRKEGQNVTLSCEQNLNHDAMYWYRQDPGQGLRLIYYSQIVNDFQKGDIAEGYSVSREKKESFPLTVTSAQKNPTAFYLCASSPGQPSGANVLTFGAGSRLTVL.

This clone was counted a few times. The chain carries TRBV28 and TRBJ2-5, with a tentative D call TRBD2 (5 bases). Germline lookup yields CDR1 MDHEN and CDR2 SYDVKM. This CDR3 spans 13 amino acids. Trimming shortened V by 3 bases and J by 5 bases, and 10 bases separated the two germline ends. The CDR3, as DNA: TGTGCCAGCAGTTTCGAGGGTGGGGAGACCCAGTACTTC. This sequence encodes CASSFEGGETQYF.